A selection of T cell receptor beta chains follows, all from one sample in a study of blood T cell repertoires in COVID-19. Measured with immunoSEQ multiplex PCR; TCRdb has only the in-frame clones, and not every one. Of roughly 150,000 clones listed, approximately 83% were seen once; the top ten hold approximately 2%. Input material: peripheral blood. The receptors were gathered from a woman older than 75 with acute or convalescent COVID-19. Each CDR3 is given with its conserved first and last residue. A D gene is named only where the DNA matches it firmly. Only some rows state a clone size, as once, few, many or a class for expanded clones.

v_call: TRBV2; clone_size: NA; d_call: TRBD2; j_call: TRBJ2-7; cdr3_nt: TGTGCCAGCAGTGAGGGTCTAGCGGGAGCGGGGGAGCAGTACTTC; cdr3_aa: CASSEGLAGAGEQYF
v_call: TRBV4-3; clone_size: NA; d_call: TRBD1; j_call: TRBJ1-5; cdr3_nt: TGCGCCAGCAGCCAAGGACAGGGAAAGGGTCAGCCCCAGCATTTT; cdr3_aa: CASSQGQGKGQPQHF
v_call: TRBV7-8; clone_size: NA; d_call: NA; j_call: TRBJ1-5; cdr3_nt: TGTGCCAGCAGCTTAAACTCAGGGGTTAATCAGCCCCAGCATTTT; cdr3_aa: CASSLNSGVNQPQHF
v_call: TRBV4-2; clone_size: NA; d_call: NA; j_call: TRBJ2-3; cdr3_nt: TGTGCCAGCAGCCAAGGGCTAGCAACGGGAGATACGCAGTATTTT; cdr3_aa: CASSQGLATGDTQYF
v_call: TRBV4-1; clone_size: NA; d_call: NA; j_call: TRBJ2-7; cdr3_nt: TGCGCCAGCAGCCAGGAATACGGCGGCACCTACGAGCAGTACTTC; cdr3_aa: CASSQEYGGTYEQYF
v_call: TRBV6-5; clone_size: few; d_call: TRBD1; j_call: TRBJ1-1; cdr3_nt: TGTGCCAGCGGACAGGGGTTCACTGAAGCTTTCTTT; cdr3_aa: CASGQGFTEAFF
v_call: TRBV6-2/TRBV6-3; clone_size: NA; d_call: NA; j_call: TRBJ1-5; cdr3_nt: TGTGCCAGCAGTTGGGCAATGAATCAGCCCCAGCATTTT; cdr3_aa: CASSWAMNQPQHF
v_call: TRBV29-1; clone_size: NA; d_call: NA; j_call: TRBJ1-3; cdr3_nt: TGCAGCGTCATGGTTTCGGGGGTTGGAAACACCATATATTTT; cdr3_aa: CSVMVSGVGNTIYF
v_call: TRBV5-4; clone_size: NA; d_call: NA; j_call: TRBJ2-3; cdr3_nt: TGTGCCAGCAGCCCCTCGACAGTAAGCACAGATACGCAGTATTTT; cdr3_aa: CASSPSTVSTDTQYF
v_call: TRBV12-3/TRBV12-4; clone_size: NA; d_call: NA; j_call: TRBJ1-6; cdr3_nt: TGTGCCAGCAGTTTGGACGGGGATTCACCCCTCCACTTT; cdr3_aa: CASSLDGDSPLHF
v_call: TRBV6-2/TRBV6-3; clone_size: NA; d_call: TRBD2; j_call: TRBJ2-2; cdr3_nt: TGTGCCAGCAGTTTAAGGACTAGCGGGGCGAACACCGGGGAGCTGTTTTTT; cdr3_aa: CASSLRTSGANTGELFF
v_call: TRBV6-5; clone_size: NA; d_call: NA; j_call: TRBJ1-4; cdr3_nt: TGTGCCAGCAGTTACGACGGCGGCACAACTAATGAAAAACTGTTTTTT; cdr3_aa: CASSYDGGTTNEKLFF
v_call: TRBV7-3; clone_size: NA; d_call: NA; j_call: TRBJ1-6; cdr3_nt: TGTGCCAGCAGCACTACAGGCAATTCACCCCTCCACTTT; cdr3_aa: CASSTTGNSPLHF
v_call: TRBV7-8; clone_size: NA; d_call: NA; j_call: TRBJ2-3; cdr3_nt: TGTGCCAGCAGAAGAGGAGGAGGCACTCAAGGGCGTTCAGATACGCAGTATTTT; cdr3_aa: CASRRGGGTQGRSDTQYF
v_call: TRBV12-5; clone_size: NA; d_call: TRBD2; j_call: TRBJ2-1; cdr3_nt: TGTGCTAGTGGCTCAGGGACTAGCGGGAACTCCTACAATGAGCAGTTCTTC; cdr3_aa: CASGSGTSGNSYNEQFF
v_call: TRBV3-1/TRBV3-2; clone_size: NA; d_call: NA; j_call: TRBJ2-4; cdr3_nt: TGTGCCAGCAGCCAAGATATAGGGGGTCAAAACATTCAGTACTTC; cdr3_aa: CASSQDIGGQNIQYF
v_call: TRBV30; clone_size: NA; d_call: NA; j_call: TRBJ1-2; cdr3_nt: TGTGCCTGGAGTGTATCAGCTAACTATGGCTACACCTTC; cdr3_aa: CAWSVSANYGYTF
v_call: TRBV5-4; clone_size: NA; d_call: TRBD1; j_call: TRBJ1-1; cdr3_nt: TGTGCCAGCAGCTTACAGGGGATGAACACTGAAGCTTTCTTT; cdr3_aa: CASSLQGMNTEAFF
v_call: TRBV11-2; clone_size: NA; d_call: NA; j_call: TRBJ2-3; cdr3_nt: TGTGCCAGCAGCTTAGCGGGGACAGATACGCAGTATTTT; cdr3_aa: CASSLAGTDTQYF
v_call: TRBV6-2/TRBV6-3; clone_size: NA; d_call: TRBD2; j_call: TRBJ2-7; cdr3_nt: TGTGCCAGCAGTTACGCGGGGGTCGGCGAGCAGTACTTC; cdr3_aa: CASSYAGVGEQYF
v_call: TRBV5-1; clone_size: NA; d_call: TRBD1; j_call: TRBJ2-1; cdr3_nt: TGCGCCAGCAGCTTGGTAGGGACAGAAGAGAATGAGCAGTTCTTC; cdr3_aa: CASSLVGTEENEQFF
v_call: TRBV5-8; clone_size: once; d_call: TRBD2; j_call: TRBJ2-3; cdr3_nt: TGTGCCAGCAGAAAGGGACTAGCGGTCCCAGATACGCAGTATTTT; cdr3_aa: CASRKGLAVPDTQYF
v_call: TRBV6-5; clone_size: once; d_call: NA; j_call: TRBJ1-2; cdr3_nt: TGTGCCAGCAGAACACAGGGAGCGAACTATGGCTACACCTTC; cdr3_aa: CASRTQGANYGYTF
v_call: TRBV6-5; clone_size: NA; d_call: TRBD1; j_call: TRBJ1-1; cdr3_nt: TGTGCCAGCAGTCTAGACAGGGGTGGCACTGAAGCTTTCTTT; cdr3_aa: CASSLDRGGTEAFF
v_call: TRBV15; clone_size: NA; d_call: TRBD2; j_call: TRBJ2-3; cdr3_nt: TGTGCCACCAGCAGAGGACTAGCGACAGATACGCAGTATTTT; cdr3_aa: CATSRGLATDTQYF
v_call: TRBV15; clone_size: NA; d_call: TRBD2; j_call: TRBJ2-5; cdr3_nt: TGTGCCACCAGCAGAGATCTTGCTAGCGGGGGGGAGCTCCAGACCCAGTACTTC; cdr3_aa: CATSRDLASGGELQTQYF
v_call: TRBV2; clone_size: NA; d_call: NA; j_call: TRBJ1-2; cdr3_nt: TGTGCCAGCAGTATAGGACAGTTTGGCTACACCTTC; cdr3_aa: CASSIGQFGYTF
v_call: TRBV3-1/TRBV3-2; clone_size: NA; d_call: NA; j_call: TRBJ2-2; cdr3_nt: TGTGCCAGCAGCCAACGTAGGACAAACAGGATATTCGGGAACACCGGGGAGCTGTTTTTT; cdr3_aa: CASSQRRTNRIFGNTGELFF
v_call: TRBV5-1; clone_size: NA; d_call: NA; j_call: TRBJ1-1; cdr3_nt: TGCGCCAGCAGCTTGTTGGGAGGGAACACTGAAGCTTTCTTT; cdr3_aa: CASSLLGGNTEAFF
v_call: TRBV28; clone_size: NA; d_call: TRBD1; j_call: TRBJ1-2; cdr3_nt: TGTGCCAGCAGTTCCGGGACAGGGGCTCGTGGCTACACCTTC; cdr3_aa: CASSSGTGARGYTF
v_call: TRBV5-1; clone_size: NA; d_call: NA; j_call: TRBJ2-3; cdr3_nt: TGCGCCAGCAGTTTCACGCCAGGGGGCACAGATACGCAGTATTTT; cdr3_aa: CASSFTPGGTDTQYF
v_call: TRBV5-4; clone_size: NA; d_call: TRBD2; j_call: TRBJ2-3; cdr3_nt: TGTGCCAGCAGCTCCGGACTAGTCGGGACAGATACGCAGTATTTT; cdr3_aa: CASSSGLVGTDTQYF
v_call: TRBV7-2; clone_size: NA; d_call: NA; j_call: TRBJ1-1; cdr3_nt: TGTGCCAGCAGCTTAGATGAGGGGGTACACACTGAAGCTTTCTTT; cdr3_aa: CASSLDEGVHTEAFF
v_call: TRBV5-4; clone_size: NA; d_call: TRBD2; j_call: TRBJ2-3; cdr3_nt: TGTGCCAGCAGCATACTAGCGGGACCCGATACGCAGTATTTT; cdr3_aa: CASSILAGPDTQYF
v_call: TRBV10-3; clone_size: NA; d_call: NA; j_call: TRBJ1-4; cdr3_nt: TGTGCCATCAGTGTTAACCAGGGGAGGGATGAAAAACTGTTTTTT; cdr3_aa: CAISVNQGRDEKLFF
v_call: TRBV24-1; clone_size: NA; d_call: NA; j_call: TRBJ2-7; cdr3_nt: TGTGCCACCAGTGACCCCCCGCAGTCCTACGAGCAGTACTTC; cdr3_aa: CATSDPPQSYEQYF
v_call: TRBV6-5; clone_size: NA; d_call: NA; j_call: TRBJ1-6; cdr3_nt: TGTGCCAGCAGTTTTACAGGGTGGAATTCACCCCTCCACTTT; cdr3_aa: CASSFTGWNSPLHF
v_call: TRBV19; clone_size: few; d_call: TRBD2; j_call: TRBJ2-2; cdr3_nt: TGTGCCAGTTTTCGGAGTCGCGGGGGAAACACCGGGGAGCTGTTTTTT; cdr3_aa: CASFRSRGGNTGELFF
v_call: TRBV14; clone_size: NA; d_call: TRBD1; j_call: TRBJ1-4; cdr3_nt: TGTGCCAGCAGCCGGGACAGGGGATCAGAAAAACTGTTTTTT; cdr3_aa: CASSRDRGSEKLFF
v_call: TRBV10-3; clone_size: NA; d_call: TRBD1; j_call: TRBJ1-2; cdr3_nt: TGTGCCATCAGTGAGTCTATGACAGGGGTCGGCTACACCTTC; cdr3_aa: CAISESMTGVGYTF
v_call: TRBV18; clone_size: NA; d_call: NA; j_call: TRBJ1-4; cdr3_nt: TGTGCCAGCTCACCACTGCCAGGGCAGGATGAAAAACTGTTTTTT; cdr3_aa: CASSPLPGQDEKLFF
v_call: TRBV5-4; clone_size: NA; d_call: NA; j_call: TRBJ1-1; cdr3_nt: TGTGCCAGCAGAGGAGGGAAAGGTGAAGCTTTCTTT; cdr3_aa: CASRGGKGEAFF
v_call: TRBV4-1; clone_size: NA; d_call: NA; j_call: TRBJ1-5; cdr3_nt: TGCGCCAGCAGCCAAGATTCCCATCGGGACACCAATCAGCCCCAGCATTTT; cdr3_aa: CASSQDSHRDTNQPQHF
v_call: TRBV19; clone_size: few; d_call: NA; j_call: TRBJ1-1; cdr3_nt: TGTGCCAGCAGCGGGAATACACAGTGGGTTAGGGGCACTGAAGCTTTCTTT; cdr3_aa: CASSGNTQWVRGTEAFF
v_call: TRBV19; clone_size: NA; d_call: TRBD1; j_call: TRBJ2-4; cdr3_nt: TGTGCCAGCTCGGACAGGGACATTCAGTACTTC; cdr3_aa: CASSDRDIQYF
v_call: TRBV5-1; clone_size: NA; d_call: TRBD1; j_call: TRBJ2-2; cdr3_nt: TGCGCCAGCAGCGTATACGGGACAGGGAACACCGGGGAGCTGTTTTTT; cdr3_aa: CASSVYGTGNTGELFF
v_call: TRBV11-2; clone_size: NA; d_call: TRBD1; j_call: TRBJ1-6; cdr3_nt: TGTGCCAGCAGCTTAATAACAGGGGCACCCCTCCACTTT; cdr3_aa: CASSLITGAPLHF
v_call: TRBV7-6; clone_size: NA; d_call: NA; j_call: TRBJ2-1; cdr3_nt: TGTGCCAGCAGCCCGCGGGGAGATTTCGTGGATGAGCAGTTCTTC; cdr3_aa: CASSPRGDFVDEQFF
v_call: TRBV15; clone_size: NA; d_call: NA; j_call: TRBJ1-1; cdr3_nt: TGTGCCACCAGCAGAGATCCAGGCTCTGAAGCTTTCTTT; cdr3_aa: CATSRDPGSEAFF